This entry lists 6 T cell receptor beta chains sequenced from one sample in a study of regulatory T cells in long-lasting Graves disease. The TCR beta library used iRepertoire HTBI primers with Arm-PCR amplification of CDR3. In TCRdb, the multiplex PCR reads were re-called with MiXCR into one record per CDR3 protein. The table includes about 300,000 distinct CDR3 sequences, roughly 18% detected once. Time point specified: newly diagnosed GD, antithyroid drugs for less than 3 months. From RNA extracted from PBMCs, the TCR library was made. Specimen: peripheral blood mononuclear cells (PBMCs), collected at new diagnosis, from a patient treated with antithyroid drugs. These receptors were taken from a female donor with Graves disease.

This clonotype occurred many times. The chain recombines TRBV5-1 with TRBJ2-3, with 8 bases lining up with TRBD1. CDR1 and CDR2 (germline): SGHRS, YFSETQ. V lost 4 bases, J lost 0 bases, and 10 bases stayed unmatched. The CDR3 has 17 residues. The CDR3 region is CASSRDRLEPSTDTQYF. The CDR3 coding sequence is TGCGCCAGCAGCAGGGACAGGTTAGAGCCTAGCACAGATACGCAGTATTTT.

This clonotype was detected many times. The chain joins TRBV20-1 to TRBJ2-3, with 7 bases matching TRBD1. The CDR3 is 15 amino acids. After removal of 6 bases from V and 3 bases from J, the junction contained 12 bases not matched to a gene. CDR1 DFQATT and CDR2 SNEGSKA come from the germline V gene (reference sequence). The CDR3 nucleotides read TGCAGTGCGAGATCCCAGGGGGTGGGTACAGATACGCAGTATTTT. This codes for CSARSQGVGTDTQYF.

The chain carries TRBV19 and TRBJ1-2; D is perhaps TRBD1 (5 bases). In germline, CDR1 is LNHDA, CDR2 SQIVND (reference sequence). V lost 3 bases and J lost 4, with 15 bases in between. This CDR3 contains 15 residues. The CDR3 region has the DNA TGTGCCAGTAGTATTGGGGGGGTTGAGGGCTATGGCTACACCTTC. Protein product: CASSIGGVEGYGYTF. Full variable domain (remainder filled in from reference TRBV19 and TRBJ1-2): DGGITQSPKYLFRKEGQNVTLSCEQNLNHDAMYWYRQDPGQGLRLIYYSQIVNDFQKGDIAEGYSVSREKKESFPLTVTSAQKNPTAFYLCASSIGGVEGYGYTFGSGTRLTVV.

This clonotype was seen ten or more times. The rearrangement uses TRBV28 and TRBJ1-1; D uncertain. Deletions cut 3 bases from V and 4 bases from J, with 15 bases between. Germline CDR1 MDHEN, CDR2 SYDVKM. The CDR3 extends over 15 amino acids. The CDR3 sequence is CASSFAGRVVTEAFF. The CDR3 coding sequence is TGTGCCAGCAGTTTTGCTGGTCGGGTAGTCACTGAAGCTTTCTTT.

The chain recombines TRBV11-2 with TRBJ2-1; D remains ambiguous. Germline CDR1 and CDR2: SGHAT and FQNNGV. Between the trimmed V and J ends, which lost 1 base and 5 bases, there was a span of 6 bases. The CDR3 is 13 amino acids. DNA for the CDR3: TGTGCCAGCAGCTTAGTCAGTCACAATGAGCAGTTCTTC. Its translation: CASSLVSHNEQFF. Full variable domain (remainder filled in from reference TRBV11-2 and TRBJ2-1): EAGVAQSPRYKIIEKRQSVAFWCNPISGHATLYWYQQILGQGPKLLIQFQNNGVVDDSQLPKDRFSAERLKGVDSTLKIQPAKLEDSAVYLCASSLVSHNEQFFGPGTRLTVL.

As for this clonotype: Given a much more abundant clone one base away, this may be a read error. The chain has TRBV2 and TRBJ2-1, with 9 bases matching TRBD2. Near its end, the DNA agrees better with TRBJ2-5, so the J call may be wrong. The germline CDR1 and CDR2 sequences are SNHLY and FYNNEI. The length of the CDR3 is 15 residues. CDR3 bases: TGTGCCAGCAGCGGACTAGCGTTAGCGCAAGGGACCCAGTACTTC. This encodes CASSGLALAQGTQYF.